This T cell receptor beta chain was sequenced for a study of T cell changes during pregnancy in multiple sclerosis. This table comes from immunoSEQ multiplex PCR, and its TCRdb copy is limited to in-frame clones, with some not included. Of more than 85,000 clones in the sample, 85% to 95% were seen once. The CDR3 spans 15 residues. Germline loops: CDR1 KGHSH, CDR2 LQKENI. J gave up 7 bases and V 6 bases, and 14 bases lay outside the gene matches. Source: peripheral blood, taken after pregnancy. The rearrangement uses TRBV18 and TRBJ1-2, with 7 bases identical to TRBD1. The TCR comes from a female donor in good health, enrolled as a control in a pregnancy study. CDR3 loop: CASSSVLGQLPGYTF. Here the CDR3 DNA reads TGTGCCAGCTCCTCTGTATTGGGACAGCTGCCTGGCTACACCTTC. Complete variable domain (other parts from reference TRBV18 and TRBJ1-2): NAGVMQNPRHLVRRRGQEARLRCSPMKGHSHVYWYRQLPEEGLKFMVYLQKENIIDESGMPKERFSAEFPKEGPSILRIQQVVRGDSAAYFCASSSVLGQLPGYTFGSGTRLTVV.